The source of this T cell receptor beta chain is a study of CXCR3-negative and CXCR3-positive naive CD8 T cells. Each TRB cDNA library was prepared by 5' RACE (with UMI labels). TCRdb re-analyzed the 5' RACE reads; it lists each CDR3 protein once, without DNA. This table holds around 140,000 distinct CDR3 sequences. From germline, CDR1 is SGHVS and CDR2 FQNEAQ. The CDR3 has 17 residues. The chain carries TRBV7-8 and TRBJ2-2; TCRdb calls TRBD1, which cannot be checked without DNA. The clonotype originates from a human donor in good health. Some clones in this sample may be carry-over from other donors' samples. Material: naive CXCR3- CD8+ T cells from blood. Subset noted: CD45RO-CCR7+CD27+CD95- naive CD8+ T cells lacking CXCR3 (TNR3-). CDR3 loop: CASSLDGRQGRTGELFF.